The entry below gives a single TCR beta chain sequence along with its context. It lacks a known antigen. No base quality values were provided; no much bigger clone lies one nucleotide off. CDR3 length: 14 amino acids, cysteine to phenylalanine. The read is trimmed to its CDR3 DNA, 42 bases read in frame from base 1. The trim is 4 bases for V and 0 bases for J, with a gap of 9 bases between the germline ends. The germline V gene encodes CDR1 ENHRY and CDR2 SYGVKD. This record belongs to a study of identical twins (dated by TCRdb to about 2016). For context, the study as a whole: To test whether fetal clonotypes persist, the study used deep sequencing on TCR alpha and beta repertoires from monozygotic twins, unrelated adults of various ages, and cord blood. To rule out contamination, replicate twin experiments were performed at different times with different library preparation protocols.

Only healthy Caucasian donors were included. Three pairs of female monozygotic twins, all aged about 18 to 30 years, were included in the twin cohort. Positive isolation kits from Invitrogen were used to isolate CD4+ and CD8+ T cell populations. The library relied on 5' RACE. Sequencing was performed on an Illumina HiSeq 2000. A universal primer binding site was introduced by template switching, and a unique molecular identifier was present in the final cDNA, enabling accurate counting of TCR cDNA molecules. Specific primers in the conserved constant-segment region were used to synthesize first-strand cDNA for the TCR alpha and beta chains. To control for contamination, each cDNA library was double barcoded with a SMART-Mk sample barcode plus Illumina barcodes. TruSeq adapter sequences, together with Illumina sample barcodes, were added in two successive PCR steps. The TCR alpha and beta cDNA libraries were sequenced on the Illumina HiSeq platform using custom primers. Under the source paper's analysis protocol: Raw reads were processed with MiGEC to extract unique molecular identifiers, and MiXCR was used to determine CDR3 positions. For each individual, recombination models were inferred using an EM algorithm with the repgenHMM and IGoR tools. The tcR package in R was used for shared clonotype analysis, with sharing normalized by the product of cloneset sizes. To study raw recombination without the effects of thymic and clonal selection, out-of-frame nonproductive sequences were analyzed. In-frame beta chains were kept once TCRdb had trimmed the public reads at Q25 with fastp and called clones with MiXCR. CDR3 protein sequences are deduplicated, and each keeps its most common genes and DNA. It is TCRdb's table, rather than the study itself, that gives the V and J calls and clone size. The sample includes some 250,000 distinct CDR3 sequences, with roughly 7.1% observed a single time. The leading ten clones occupy roughly 15% of the sample.

What the study reported, not specific to this receptor: Excess twin sharing in beta out-of-frame sequences was weaker because fewer shared sequences lowered the signal-to-noise ratio. Fewer insertions were carried by abundant cord blood beta clonotypes; a weaker similar trend was observed in young adult naive repertoires, while no such trend was observed in memory repertoires. Conclusions relied on cross-sectional statistical analysis, since the same donors could not be followed over many years. Zero-insertion analyses could be partly confounded by invariant T cells such as MAIT and iNKT, though diverse VJ usage argued against such confounding for most clonotypes. Compared with coincidental sharing between unrelated individuals, out-of-frame TCR alpha sequences shared between twins showed an excess of sequences with low generation probability. Recombination models systematically underestimated out-of-frame TCR alpha sharing in monozygotic twins but agreed with sharing between unrelated individuals.

This sample was shared with a second study, whose subject was T cells expressing NK-cell markers. As the second study states: TCR beta-chain repertoires were profiled in sorted CD3+CD56+NKG2C+, CD3+CD56+NKG2C- and CD3+CD56-NKG2C+ T-cell subsets from several donors. Of the eight sequenced donors, seven were found to be HCMV-seropositive and one was found to be HCMV-seronegative. In several experiments an anti-gammadeltaTCR antibody was added to restrict sorting to alphabetaTCR-expressing T cells. For six donors, the dominant CD3+CD56+NKG2C+ clonotypes were among the top 10 CD8+ clonotypes and accounted for 1.0-7.0% of CD8+ T cells. Those dominant clonotypes were again the most abundant among CD3+CD56-NKG2C+ cells in several donors, at about 25-60.1%. Whether the expanded NKG2C-expressing T cell clones were specific for HCMV antigens was left unclear. The study sequenced eight donors, all healthy volunteers chosen at random: three men and five women. HCMV-specific IgG was detected in serum with a commercial ELISA kit to determine HCMV serostatus. MIGEC was used to demultiplex reads and group reads by UMI, and MiTCR was used to assemble and quantify clonotypes. To remove erroneous sequences, TCR cDNA sequences were retained only when supported by two or more reads. The tcR package was used for downstream repertoire analysis, and clonotypes were matched across fractions by CDR3 nucleotide sequence plus V segment. Antigen specificity was annotated against VDJdb with VDJmatch, allowing one amino acid substitution in CDR3.

The chain couples TRBV10-3 to TRBJ1-1; too little of a D gene remains to name it. The sequence came from a woman aged 18 to 35 in good health. Sequencing input: CD8+ T cells sorted from blood. The nucleotide sequence is given as TGTGCCATCAGTGGAGACATCTTGAACACTGAAGCTTTCTTT. Its coded protein is CAISGDILNTEAFF.